These 20 T cell receptor beta chains were sequenced from one sample in a study of blood T cell repertoires in COVID-19. Method: immunoSEQ multiplex PCR; TCRdb's copy keeps in-frame clones and lacks some. The table includes 70,000 or so clones, 70% to 80% detected once. The sequenced material came from peripheral blood. These receptors all stem from a woman aged 70 to 79 with acute or convalescent COVID-19.

The chain combines TRBV27 with TRBJ2-1; 9 bases line up with TRBD2. After removal of 5 bases from V and 9 bases from J, the junction contained 11 bases not matched to a gene. Germline V gene lookup returns CDR1 MNHEY and CDR2 SMNVEV (reference sequence). CDR3 length: 15 residues. In nucleotides, the CDR3 is TGTGCCAGCAGTCCCTTAGCGGGAGTTTGGGGTGAGCAGTTCTTC. It codes for CASSPLAGVWGEQFF.

The rearrangement joins TRBV11-2 to TRBJ2-1, with TRBD2 matching over 12 bases. CDR3 length: 18 residues. With 5 bases clipped from V and 4 bases from J, the junction kept 12 bases outside the gene matches. Germline V gives CDR1 SGHAT, CDR2 FQNNGV. CDR3 bases: TGTGCCAGCAGCAACAGACTAGCGGGGGCCAACCCATACAATGAGCAGTTCTTC. This translates into CASSNRLAGANPYNEQFF. The full variable domain, in which reference TRBV11-2 and TRBJ2-1 provide the parts outside the CDR3, is EAGVAQSPRYKIIEKRQSVAFWCNPISGHATLYWYQQILGQGPKLLIQFQNNGVVDDSQLPKDRFSAERLKGVDSTLKIQPAKLEDSAVYLCASSNRLAGANPYNEQFFGPGTRLTVL.

This clone came up a few times. The V call is TRBV5-1, the J call TRBJ1-4, with D possibly matching TRBD1 (6 bases). Germline CDR1 SGHRS, CDR2 YFSETQ. The CDR3 consists of 16 residues. V was clipped by 2 bases and J by 0 bases, with 11 bases between them. DNA of the CDR3: TGCGCCAGCAGCTTACAGGGAAGTGCAACTAATGAAAAACTGTTTTTT. Encoded protein: CASSLQGSATNEKLFF.

V is TRBV5-1 and J is TRBJ1-4; D is ambiguous. Germline assignment: CDR1 SGHRS and CDR2 YFSETQ. V lost 0 bases and J lost 7, with 13 bases in between. CDR3 length: 15 amino acids. CDR3 amino acids: CASSLGQLGGEKLFF. The DNA of the CDR3 is TGCGCCAGCAGCTTGGGCCAGCTAGGTGGTGAAAAACTGTTTTTT.

The rearrangement uses TRBV2 and TRBJ2-7, with D possibly being TRBD1 (6 bases). CDR3 length: 13 residues. Germline-derived CDR1 and CDR2 are SNHLY and FYNNEI. Trimming removed 3 bases from V and 5 bases from J, with 11 bases in between. This CDR3 is CASSDRGDHEQYF. CDR3 coding DNA: TGTGCCAGCAGTGACAGGGGCGACCACGAGCAGTACTTC.

In its sample, this clone was seen once. The V call is TRBV11-3, the J call TRBJ2-6; TRBD1 agrees at 8 bases. Per the germline V gene, CDR1 is SGHNT and CDR2 is YENEEA. The CDR3 contains 18 residues. V trimming: 1 base; J trimming: 0 bases; junction bases outside the gene matches: 5. Here the CDR3 reads CASSLGTGWDSGANVLTF. DNA of the CDR3: TGTGCCAGCAGCTTAGGGACAGGGTGGGACTCTGGGGCCAACGTCCTGACTTTC. The full variable domain, in which reference TRBV11-3 and TRBJ2-6 provide the parts outside the CDR3, is EAGVVQSPRYKIIEKKQPVAFWCNPISGHNTLYWYLQNLGQGPELLIRYENEEAVDDSQLPKDRFSAERLKGVDSTLKIQPAELGDSAVYLCASSLGTGWDSGANVLTFGAGSRLTVL.

This rearrangement joins TRBV12-3 or TRBV12-4 to TRBJ1-2; 7 bases agree with TRBD1. The CDR3 runs 13 residues. Germline trimming cut 7 bases from V and 7 bases from J; bases unmatched to any gene: 9. The chain's CDR3 is CASTSLGGSGYTF. The CDR3 coding sequence is TGTGCCAGCACGTCGTTAGGGGGCTCTGGCTACACCTTC.

V is TRBV7-2 and J is TRBJ2-7; no definite D call. V shed 2 bases and J shed 2 bases, with 13 bases lying between them. This CDR3 has 15 residues. CDR1 SGHTA and CDR2 FQGNSA come from the germline V gene. DNA of the CDR3: TGTGCCAGCAGCTTAAGTCTCCATTCGGCCTACGAGCAGTACTTC. It specifies CASSLSLHSAYEQYF.

The rearrangement joins TRBV7-2 to TRBJ2-7; D gene unclear. This CDR3 has 11 amino acids. Germline-derived CDR1 and CDR2 are SGHTA and FQGNSA. Deletions cut 2 bases from V and 7 bases from J, with 6 bases between. The CDR3: CASSLPTEQYF. The CDR3 DNA sequence: TGTGCCAGCAGCTTACCCACTGAGCAGTACTTC.

The chain couples TRBV19 to TRBJ2-3; D possibly corresponds to TRBD2 (5 bases). The CDR3 totals 13 residues. The germline V gene has CDR1 LNHDA and CDR2 SQIVND (reference sequence). V lost 4 bases and J lost 5, with 10 bases in between. CDR3 residues: CASSTLGGDTQYF. The CDR3 DNA reads as TGTGCCAGTAGTACCCTAGGAGGAGATACGCAGTATTTT.

This clone was seen a handful of times. This rearrangement joins TRBV30 to TRBJ1-1; D unclear. The V gene lost 0 bases and the J gene lost 7 bases, with 6 bases spanning the gap. In germline, CDR1 is GTSNPN, CDR2 SVGIG (reference sequence). The length of the CDR3 is 11 residues. The CDR3: CAWSVRDEAFF. Written as DNA, the CDR3 is TGTGCCTGGAGTGTACGGGATGAAGCTTTCTTT. Drawing the rest from reference TRBV30 and TRBJ1-1, the complete variable domain is SQTIHQWPATLVQPVGSPLSLECTVEGTSNPNLYWYRQAAGRGLQLLFYSVGIGQISSEVPQNLSASRPQDRQFILSSKKLLLSDSGFYLCAWSVRDEAFFGQGTRLTVV.

This clone occurred once. This sequence joins TRBV4-1 and TRBJ1-1, with D unresolved. Trimming took off 1 base at V and 1 base at J, with 7 bases between the two ends. The CDR3 is 14 residues long. Germline V gives CDR1 MGHRA, CDR2 YSYEKL. The CDR3 loop reads CASSQGIGNTEAFF. CDR3 coding DNA: TGCGCCAGCAGCCAAGGTATCGGGAACACTGAAGCTTTCTTT.

The chain has TRBV10-2 and TRBJ2-1; TRBD2 matches at 7 bases. Germline CDR1 is WSHSY and CDR2 is SAAADI. The CDR3 covers 14 residues. V was clipped by 8 bases and J by 0 bases; unmatched bases: 4. CDR3 amino acids: CASLTSASYNEQFF. CDR3 nucleotide sequence: TGCGCCAGCCTAACTAGCGCCTCCTACAATGAGCAGTTCTTC.

The chain has TRBV27 and TRBJ2-2; 14 bases are shared with TRBD2. In germline, CDR1 is MNHEY, CDR2 SMNVEV (reference sequence). V dropped 1 base and J dropped 8; count of bases not matched to a gene: 6. The CDR3 extends over 17 amino acids. The CDR3 region is CASSLYGLAGGTGELFF. The CDR3 DNA reads TGTGCCAGCAGTTTATACGGACTAGCGGGAGGTACGGGGGAGCTGTTTTTT.

The V and J genes are TRBV10-3 and TRBJ1-1; TRBD1 is a possible D gene (6 bases). V lost 11 bases and J lost 0, with 19 bases in between. The CDR3 spans 15 residues. From germline, CDR1 is ENHRY and CDR2 SYGVKD. CDR3 nucleotide sequence: TGTGCCTCCCGTCCCGGGACATCTATGAACACTGAAGCTTTCTTT. Translation: CASRPGTSMNTEAFF.

The chain has TRBV5-6 and TRBJ1-2, with 8 bases matching TRBD1. CDR3 length: 15 amino acids. Germline V gives CDR1 SGHDT, CDR2 YYEEEE. V shed 0 bases, J shed 4 bases, and the junction held 5 bases outside the gene matches. The CDR3 loop is CASSLGSDRGYGYTF. In DNA, the CDR3 is TGTGCCAGCAGCTTGGGATCCGACAGGGGCTATGGCTACACCTTC.

The V gene is TRBV30, the J gene TRBJ1-6; 7 nucleotides agree with TRBD1. CDR1 and CDR2 (germline): GTSNPN, SVGIG (reference sequence). J was trimmed by 7 bases and V by 4 bases; bases with no gene match: 7. CDR3 length: 14 amino acids. The CDR3 DNA sequence: TGTGCCTGGAAGGCAGGGGGTCGGAATTCACCCCTCCACTTT. It encodes CAWKAGGRNSPLHF.

The chain joins TRBV19 to TRBJ1-4, with 7 nucleotides matching TRBD1. This CDR3 has 14 residues. Germline V gene sequence: CDR1 LNHDA, CDR2 SQIVND (reference sequence). V shed 4 bases, J shed 8 bases, and the junction held 7 bases outside the gene matches. The CDR3 DNA is TGTGCCAGTAGTACTTGGGACAGCGGGGAAAAACTGTTTTTT. As protein: CASSTWDSGEKLFF.

The rearrangement uses TRBV5-5 and TRBJ2-3; 9 positions match TRBD1. Germline trimming cut 4 bases from V and 5 bases from J; bases unmatched to any gene: 17. Germline V gene sequence: CDR1 SGHKS, CDR2 YYEKEE (reference sequence). This CDR3 contains 18 residues. CDR3 residues: CASSRLNRDRVVKDTQYF. CDR3 in DNA: TGTGCCAGCAGCCGTCTTAACCGGGACAGGGTGGTGAAAGATACGCAGTATTTT.

The chain couples TRBV7-8 to TRBJ1-5; TRBD1 agrees at 9 bases. Germline V lookup: CDR1 SGHVS, CDR2 FQNEAQ. Trimming at V came to 0 bases and at J to 7 bases, leaving 7 bases not matched to a gene. CDR3 length: 16 residues. This CDR3 is CASSLAPSGQGQPQHF. The CDR3 DNA follows: TGTGCCAGCAGCTTAGCGCCTTCGGGACAGGGCCAGCCCCAGCATTTT. The full variable domain, completed using reference TRBV7-8 and TRBJ1-5, is GAGVSQSPRYKVAKRGQDVALRCDPISGHVSLFWYQQALGQGPEFLTYFQNEAQLDKSGLPSDRFFAERPEGSVSTLKIQRTQQEDSAVYLCASSLAPSGQGQPQHFGDGTRLSIL.